A single sample gave rise to the 21 T cell receptor beta chains below, sequenced in a study of cytomegalovirus exposure and HLA in healthy donors. The PCR made use of 60 Vbeta and 13 Jbeta primers. TCRdb keeps only in-frame clones here, not all; method: immunoSEQ multiplex PCR. The table shows about 120,000 clones, with around 86% occurring only once. The sample comprised PBMCs. The receptors originated from a woman between 35 and 50 years old in good health and CMV-seronegative.

The table lists this clone with a few counts. The chain employs TRBV5-6 and TRBJ2-7, with 13 bases matching TRBD2. The CDR3 sequence is 15 residues long. The V gene end was trimmed by 4 bases and the J gene end by 7 bases; junction bases not matched to a gene: 8. The V gene's germline CDR1 is SGHDT and CDR2 YYEEEE. In nucleotides, the CDR3 is TGTGCCAGCAGCCCTGGGACTAGCGGGACCCGGGAGCAGTACTTC. Protein product: CASSPGTSGTREQYF.

The chain recombines TRBV7-2 with TRBJ1-1, with unresolved D. Deletions cut 2 bases from V and 1 base from J, with 5 bases between. The CDR3 totals 13 residues. Germline V lookup: CDR1 SGHTA, CDR2 FQGNSA. The CDR3 loop reads CASSLYRNTEAFF. The CDR3 region has the DNA TGTGCCAGCAGCTTATACAGGAACACTGAAGCTTTCTTT.

The CDR3 coding sequence is TGTGCCAGCAGCGCCAGCGGGAGGGCCGCAGATACGCAGTATTTT. Translating it yields CASSASGRAADTQYF. The V call is TRBV9, the J call TRBJ2-3; the match to TRBD2 covers 10 bases. Per the germline V gene, CDR1 is SGDLS and CDR2 is YYNGEE. The junction had 5 bases not matched to a gene; V was cut back by 3 bases and J by 4 bases. The CDR3 sequence is 15 residues long.

The rearrangement links TRBV7-9 to TRBJ1-1; no reliable D call. Germline CDR1 SEHNR, CDR2 FQNEAQ (reference sequence). CDR3 size: 16 residues. V lost 2 bases, J lost 1 base, and 14 bases lay in between. This CDR3 reads CASSLWVVGGNTEAFF. CDR3 nucleotide sequence: TGTGCCAGCAGCTTATGGGTGGTGGGAGGGAACACTGAAGCTTTCTTT.

The chain couples TRBV6-5 to TRBJ2-3, with 9 bases identical to TRBD1. The length of the CDR3 is 15 residues. V trimming: 6 bases; J trimming: 2 bases; junction bases outside the gene matches: 6. CDR1 is MNHEY, CDR2 SVGAGI, per germline. CDR3 loop: CASSRNRGPTDTQYF. DNA of the CDR3: TGTGCCAGCAGCCGGAACAGGGGGCCCACAGATACGCAGTATTTT.

This clone has just a few counts. V is TRBV6-5 and J is TRBJ2-7; a weak D match, TRBD1 (5 bases). CDR1 and CDR2 (germline): MNHEY, SVGAGI. This CDR3 has 14 residues. Between the trimmed V and J ends, which lost 2 bases and 0 bases, there was a span of 8 bases. The CDR3 nucleotides read TGTGCCAGCAGTTACAGGGGCCCCTCCTACGAGCAGTACTTC. Translation gives CASSYRGPSYEQYF.

As for this clone: Other DNA variants within this sample encode the same CDR3. The chain carries TRBV4-1 and TRBJ1-2; 7 bases are shared with TRBD1. Germline CDR1 and CDR2: MGHRA and YSYEKL. J gave up 4 bases and V 4 bases, and 9 bases lay outside the gene matches. This CDR3 is 15 amino acids long. The CDR3 region has the DNA TGCGCCAGCAGCCCCTCCGGGACAGCCCCCTATGGCTACACCTTC. Its translation is CASSPSGTAPYGYTF.

As DNA, the CDR3 is TGTGCCTGGAGTCCGGGGGGGCCTTATGGCTACACCTTC. It specifies CAWSPGGPYGYTF. This chain uses TRBV30 with TRBJ1-2, with D possibly being TRBD1 (6 bases). Germline V gives CDR1 GTSNPN, CDR2 SVGIG (reference sequence). Trimming took off 2 bases at V and 5 bases at J, with 12 bases between the two ends. CDR3 size: 13 residues.

This chain uses TRBV28 with TRBJ2-3; 16 bases fit TRBD2. V shed 4 bases and J 2 bases; nucleotides not matched to a gene: 6. The CDR3 consists of 18 residues. Germline CDR1 and CDR2: MDHEN and SYDVKM. CDR3 in amino acids: CASSSAGTSGGVTDTQYF. The CDR3 coding sequence is TGTGCCAGCAGTTCGGCCGGGACTAGCGGGGGGGTCACAGATACGCAGTATTTT. Complete variable domain (other parts from reference TRBV28 and TRBJ2-3): DVKVTQSSRYLVKRTGEKVFLECVQDMDHENMFWYRQDPGLGLRLIYFSYDVKMKEKGDIPEGYSVSREKKERFSLILESASTNQTSMYLCASSSAGTSGGVTDTQYFGPGTRLTVL.

This clone was picked up a small number of times. The sample carries other DNA sequences with the same CDR3. The chain uses TRBV9 and TRBJ1-1; D possibly corresponds to TRBD1 (5 bases). CDR3 size: 14 residues. The ends were cut back, 0 bases at V and 0 bases at J, with 6 bases in the middle. CDR1 and CDR2 from the germline V gene are SGDLS and YYNGEE. Written as DNA, the CDR3 is TGTGCCAGCAGCGTAGGGGGGGTGAACACTGAAGCTTTCTTT. It encodes CASSVGGVNTEAFF.

This chain uses TRBV6-5 with TRBJ1-5; tentative D call: TRBD1 (6 bases). The CDR3 has 15 residues. The germline CDR1 and CDR2 sequences are MNHEY and SVGAGI. V lost 6 bases to trimming and J lost 5 bases, with 17 bases between them. The DNA for the CDR3 is TGTGCCAGCAGCCGACTGGACAGCATTGATCAGCCCCAGCATTTT. Translating gives CASSRLDSIDQPQHF.

The chain is built from TRBV5-1 and TRBJ1-1; 7 positions match TRBD1. This CDR3 contains 14 residues. The junction had 4 bases not matched to a gene; V was cut back by 4 bases and J by 1 base. The germline V gene encodes CDR1 SGHRS and CDR2 YFSETQ. The CDR3, as DNA: TGCGCCAGCAGCACCGGACAGGCGAACACTGAAGCTTTCTTT. Amino acid sequence: CASSTGQANTEAFF.

This clone was detected a few times. This chain joins TRBV2 and TRBJ2-7; maybe TRBD2 (6 bases). Germline lookup yields CDR1 SNHLY and CDR2 FYNNEI. V was shortened by 7 bases and J by 9 bases, with 13 bases between the two germline ends. This CDR3 has 11 amino acids. DNA for the CDR3: TGTGCCAGCATCGGGGGAAGCAGGCAGTACTTC. The encoded protein is CASIGGSRQYF. Full variable domain (missing parts from reference TRBV2 and TRBJ2-7): EPEVTQTPSHQVTQMGQEVILRCVPISNHLYFYWYRQILGQKVEFLVSFYNNEISEKSEIFDDQFSVERPDGSNFTLKIRSTKLEDSAMYFCASIGGSRQYFGPGTRLTVT.

This sequence joins TRBV7-2 and TRBJ2-7, with TRBD2 matching 9 bases. V dropped 5 bases and J dropped 3; count of bases not matched to a gene: 8. CDR3 size: 15 residues. CDR1 and CDR2 from the germline V gene are SGHTA and FQGNSA. The CDR3 DNA is TGTGCCAGCAGCGACACCGGGACTAGCAACTACGAGCAGTACTTC. Protein sequence: CASSDTGTSNYEQYF.

V usage is TRBV2 and J usage is TRBJ2-7; D is possibly TRBD1 (6 bases). This CDR3 is built from 14 residues. Germline V gene data show CDR1 as SNHLY and CDR2 as FYNNEI. V lost 10 bases, J lost 3 bases, and 19 bases lay in between. The CDR3 protein is CATTVNRDYYEQYF. CDR3 sequence (DNA): TGTGCCACCACCGTTAACAGGGATTACTACGAGCAGTACTTC.

This clone was recorded once. The genes are TRBV11-2 and TRBJ2-5; 7 nucleotides agree with TRBD1. Unmatched junction bases numbered 8, after V lost 5 bases and J lost 2 bases. The CDR3 sequence is 15 residues long. Germline CDR1 reads SGHAT; CDR2 reads FQNNGV. The CDR3 is CASSLNRQGQETQYF. CDR3 coding DNA: TGTGCCAGCAGCCTAAACAGACAGGGACAAGAGACCCAGTACTTC.

The V gene is TRBV4-2, the J gene TRBJ1-2; TRBD1 is a possible D gene (5 bases). Germline loops: CDR1 LGHNA, CDR2 YNFKEQ. There are 14 residues in the CDR3. V was pared by 3 bases and J by 2 bases, with 10 bases between. The CDR3 DNA reads TGTGCCAGCAGCCAGGGCAGGGCCAACTATGGCTACACCTTC. Protein: CASSQGRANYGYTF.

V gene TRBV4-1 combines with J gene TRBJ2-7; TRBD2 might be the D (6 bases). Germline CDR1 and CDR2: MGHRA and YSYEKL. Trimming took 0 bases from V and 3 from J, leaving 12 bases between them. The CDR3 contains 15 residues. CDR3 DNA sequence: TGCGCCAGCAGCCAAGAGCGGGGACCCGGCTACGAGCAGTACTTC. Encoded protein: CASSQERGPGYEQYF.

V is TRBV21-1 and J is TRBJ2-7; the table's D gene call, TRBD2, was not cross checked with the DNA. TRBV21-1 is an annotated pseudogene. CDR3 size: 14 residues. CDR3 sequence: CASSVAGGPNEQYF. CDR3 DNA sequence: TGTGCCAGCAGCGTTGCGGGAGGGCCGAACGAGCAGTACTTC.

The sample holds one count of this clone. The V gene is TRBV11-1, the J gene TRBJ2-1; TRBD2 aligns across 16 bases. J lost 8 bases, V lost 2 bases, and 9 bases had no gene match. The CDR3 spans 18 residues. Germline V gene sequence: CDR1 SGHAT, CDR2 FQDESV (reference sequence). CDR3 nucleotide sequence: TGTGCCAGCAGCTTATACACAGGGACTAGCGGGAGGGTCGATGAGCAGTTCTTC. Translation gives CASSLYTGTSGRVDEQFF.

The chain has TRBV27 and TRBJ1-1; no firm D call. V was clipped by 2 bases and J by 0 bases, with 16 bases between them. CDR3 length: 17 amino acids. Germline V gene data show CDR1 as MNHEY and CDR2 as SMNVEV (reference sequence). The CDR3 DNA reads as TGTGCCAGCAGTTTAACCGGGAGAGGGAATTTGAACACTGAAGCTTTCTTT. Protein sequence: CASSLTGRGNLNTEAFF.